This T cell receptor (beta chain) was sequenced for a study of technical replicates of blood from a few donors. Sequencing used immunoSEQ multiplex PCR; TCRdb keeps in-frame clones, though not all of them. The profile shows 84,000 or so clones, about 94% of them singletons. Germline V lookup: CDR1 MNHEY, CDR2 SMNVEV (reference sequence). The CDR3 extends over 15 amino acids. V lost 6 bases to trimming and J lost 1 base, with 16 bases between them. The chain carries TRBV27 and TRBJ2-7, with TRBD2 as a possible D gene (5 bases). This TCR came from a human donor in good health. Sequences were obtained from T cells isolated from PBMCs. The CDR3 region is CASRGKDGISYEQYF. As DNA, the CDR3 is TGTGCCAGCAGGGGCAAGGACGGGATTTCCTACGAGCAGTACTTC.